Only a few counts were recorded for the clone carrying this T cell receptor (beta chain). The germline gives CDR1 GTSNPN, CDR2 SVGIG (reference sequence). This CDR3 comprises 15 residues. V gave up 2 bases and J gave up 8 bases, with 19 bases separating them. The sample belongs to a study of shared clonotypes between healthy human individuals. In the study's own analysis: ImmunoSEQ output held junction-only sequences without quality scores, so filtering differed. Method: immunoSEQ multiplex PCR; TCRdb's copy keeps in-frame clones and lacks some. V and J calls and clone size are those listed in that table; D and trimming were worked out from the DNA. Of 450,000 to 500,000 clones in the sample, around 80% were seen once.

The chain links TRBV30 to TRBJ2-1; possible D gene TRBD1, 6 bases. The sample was PBMCs. The receptor comes from a woman in her 40s in good health. Some clones in this sample may be carry-over from other donors' samples. The CDR3 here is CAWSPLGQGFYEQFF. Written as DNA, the CDR3 is TGTGCCTGGAGTCCCCTGGGGCAGGGGTTTTATGAGCAGTTCTTC.